This TCR beta chain was recovered during a study of blood T cell repertoires in COVID-19. At the level of the study: The United States, Italy and Spain provided the acute and convalescent COVID-19 samples. T cells, B-cell-depleted T cells, or PBMCs provided the cDNA or gDNA that served as material.

The CDR3 is 16 amino acids. Trimming took 3 bases from V and 0 from J; bases not matched to a gene: 5. Germline-derived CDR1 and CDR2 are MGHRA and YSYEKL. Profiled with immunoSEQ multiplex PCR; TCRdb holds only in-frame clones, not every one. The table shows some 350,000 clones, with about 90% occurring only once. Seattle's cohort entered during active infection and was followed longitudinally. Sequencing input: peripheral blood. The chain recombines TRBV4-1 with TRBJ2-1; 7 bases align to TRBD2. The source is a woman aged 25 to 45 with COVID-19, enrolled during active disease. The CDR3 coding sequence is TGCGCCAGCAGCCAGCTCGGGAGGCGCTCCTACAATGAGCAGTTCTTC. Its protein is CASSQLGRRSYNEQFF.